The next 2 T cell receptor beta chains were all read from a single sample in a study of T cells in Graves' hyperthyroidism and ophthalmopathy. What was amplified from RNA transcripts were TCR beta CDR3 regions. Using the HTBI primer set, a first-round RT-PCR was run on the TCR CDR3. Each CDR3 protein is one row after TCRdb ran MiXCR on the multiplex PCR reads. The repertoire includes fewer than 400,000 distinct CDR3 sequences, 25% of them detected once, and 73% sits in the top ten. Sequencing was performed on blood. Receptors originate from a man aged 50 to 60 with Graves' hyperthyroidism.

This clonotype has at least ten counts. The chain joins TRBV11-2 to TRBJ2-7; the D gene is possibly TRBD2 (6 bases). The ends were cut back, 5 bases at V and 1 base at J, with 12 bases in the middle. The CDR3 has 14 residues. Germline loops: CDR1 SGHAT, CDR2 FQNNGV. The CDR3, as DNA: TGTGCCAGCAGCCCAAGTCGGGGGTCCTACGAGCAGTACTTC. Translation gives CASSPSRGSYEQYF.

The chain uses TRBV7-9 and TRBJ1-2, with 7 nucleotides matching TRBD1. CDR1 is SEHNR and CDR2 is FQNEAQ in the germline V gene (reference sequence). The CDR3 length is 15 residues. Trimming at V came to 3 bases and at J to 8 bases, leaving 12 bases not matched to a gene. CDR3 sequence (DNA): TGTGCCAGCAGCTTCGGGACAGAAAACCTTGGGGGCTACACCTTC. Translating gives CASSFGTENLGGYTF.